The source of this TCR beta chain is a study of T cell repertoires in cytomegalovirus infection. Overall study: CMV epitopes used comprised recently identified HLA-C-restricted ones and well-studied HLA-B-restricted ones. CMV infection and matching HLA type were both indicated by public TCR beta signatures.

Points on this clonotype: Its target is not known.

General study points: Dominating the ex vivo response were TCR beta clonotypes that were CMV-specific and HLA-C-restricted. Of the TCR beta families, the public ones yielded a cumulative frequency that identified carriers of CMV plus the relevant HLA.

TCRdb ran MiXCR on the reads and lists one entry per CDR3 protein. Among fewer than 950,000 distinct CDR3 sequences, about 31% were seen once, and the ten largest hold roughly 12%. CDR3 length equals 15 residues. The J segment lost 5 bases and the V segment lost 3 bases, leaving 4 bases of the junction unmatched. From germline, CDR1 is MDHEN and CDR2 SYDVKM. The specimen comprised cultured CD8+ T cells from PBMCs, sampled from culture after CMV antigen stimulation. The sequence was obtained from a human donor in good health (CMV status not recorded). Some clones in this sample may be carry-over from other donors' samples. The chain is built from TRBV28 and TRBJ2-3; 11 bases are a match to TRBD1. CDR3 in amino acids: CASSFGQGARDTQYF. The CDR3 coding sequence is TGTGCCAGCAGTTTCGGACAGGGGGCGCGAGATACGCAGTATTTT.